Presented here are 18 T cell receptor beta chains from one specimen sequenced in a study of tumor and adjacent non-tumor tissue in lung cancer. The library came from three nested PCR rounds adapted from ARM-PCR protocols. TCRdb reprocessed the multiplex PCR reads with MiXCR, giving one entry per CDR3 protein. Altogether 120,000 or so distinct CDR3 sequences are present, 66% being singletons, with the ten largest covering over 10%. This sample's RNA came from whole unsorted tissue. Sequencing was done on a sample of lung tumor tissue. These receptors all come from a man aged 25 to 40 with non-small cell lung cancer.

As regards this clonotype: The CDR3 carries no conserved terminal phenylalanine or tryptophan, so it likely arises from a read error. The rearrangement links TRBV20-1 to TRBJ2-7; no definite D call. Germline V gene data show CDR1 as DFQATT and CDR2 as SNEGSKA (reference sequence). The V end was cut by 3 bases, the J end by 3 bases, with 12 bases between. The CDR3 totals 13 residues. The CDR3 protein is CSASGYDVYEQYL. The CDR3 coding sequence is TGCAGTGCTAGCGGGTATGACGTCTACGAGCAGTACTTA.

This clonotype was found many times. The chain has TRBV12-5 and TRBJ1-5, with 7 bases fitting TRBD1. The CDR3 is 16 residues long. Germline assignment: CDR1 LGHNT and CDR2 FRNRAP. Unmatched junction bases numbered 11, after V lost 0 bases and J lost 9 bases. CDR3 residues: CASGLVIRRGPLPQHF. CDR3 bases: TGTGCTAGTGGTTTGGTAATTCGAAGGGGGCCGTTGCCCCAGCATTTT.

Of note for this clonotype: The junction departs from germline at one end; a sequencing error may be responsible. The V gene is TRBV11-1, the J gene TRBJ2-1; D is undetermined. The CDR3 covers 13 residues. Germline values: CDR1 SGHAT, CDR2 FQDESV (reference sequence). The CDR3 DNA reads TGTGCCAGTAGCTTAGGGCCGGCGATTGAGCAGTTCTTC. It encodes CASSLGPAIEQFF.

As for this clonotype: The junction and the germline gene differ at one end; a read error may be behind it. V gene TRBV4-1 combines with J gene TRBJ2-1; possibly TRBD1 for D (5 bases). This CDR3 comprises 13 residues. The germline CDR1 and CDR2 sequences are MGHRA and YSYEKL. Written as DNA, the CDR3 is TGCGCCAGCAGCCACCCCCAGGGTAATGAGCACTTCTTC. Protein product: CASSHPQGNEHFF.

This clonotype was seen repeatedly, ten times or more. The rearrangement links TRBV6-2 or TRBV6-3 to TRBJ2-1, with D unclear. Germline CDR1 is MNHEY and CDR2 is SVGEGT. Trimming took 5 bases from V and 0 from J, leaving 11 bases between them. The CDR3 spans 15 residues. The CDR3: CASSTLVSSYNEQFF. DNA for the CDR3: TGTGCCAGCAGTACCTTGGTCTCCTCCTACAATGAGCAGTTCTTC.

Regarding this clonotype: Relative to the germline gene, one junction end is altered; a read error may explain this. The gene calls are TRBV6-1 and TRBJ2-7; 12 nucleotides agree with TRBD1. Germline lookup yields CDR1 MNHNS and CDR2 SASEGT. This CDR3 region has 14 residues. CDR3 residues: CTSSEGTGGYKQYF. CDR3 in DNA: TGTACCAGCAGTGAAGGGACAGGGGGCTACAAGCAGTACTTC.

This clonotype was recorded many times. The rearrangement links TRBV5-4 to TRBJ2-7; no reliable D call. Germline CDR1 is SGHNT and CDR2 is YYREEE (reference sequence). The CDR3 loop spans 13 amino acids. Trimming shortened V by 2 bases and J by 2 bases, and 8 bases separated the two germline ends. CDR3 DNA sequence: TGTGCCAGCAGCTTCGGGCTAGCCTACGAGCAGTACTTC. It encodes CASSFGLAYEQYF. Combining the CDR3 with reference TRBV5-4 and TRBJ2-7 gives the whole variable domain ETGVTQSPTHLIKTRGQQVTLRCSSQSGHNTVSWYQQALGQGPQFIFQYYREEENGRGNFPPRFSGLQFPNYSSELNVNALELDDSALYLCASSFGLAYEQYFGPGTRLTVT.

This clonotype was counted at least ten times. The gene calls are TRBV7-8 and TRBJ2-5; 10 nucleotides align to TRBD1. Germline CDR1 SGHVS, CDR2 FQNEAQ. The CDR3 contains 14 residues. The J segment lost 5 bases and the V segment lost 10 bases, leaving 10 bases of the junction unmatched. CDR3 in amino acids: CATNSGQGEETQYF. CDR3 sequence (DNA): TGTGCCACCAACAGCGGACAGGGGGAGGAGACCCAGTACTTC.

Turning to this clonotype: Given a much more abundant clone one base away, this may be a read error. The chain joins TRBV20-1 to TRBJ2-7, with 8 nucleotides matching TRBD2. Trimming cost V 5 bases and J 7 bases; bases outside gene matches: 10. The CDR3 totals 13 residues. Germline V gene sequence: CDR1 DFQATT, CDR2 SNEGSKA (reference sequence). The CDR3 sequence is CSADSLAGREQYF. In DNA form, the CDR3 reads TGCAGTGCTGATAGTCTAGCGGGTCGGGAGCAGTACTTC.

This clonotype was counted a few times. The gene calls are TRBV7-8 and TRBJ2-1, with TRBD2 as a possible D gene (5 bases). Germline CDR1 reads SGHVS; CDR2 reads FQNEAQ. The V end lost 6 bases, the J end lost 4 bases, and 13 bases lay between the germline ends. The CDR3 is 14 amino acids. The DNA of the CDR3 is TGTGCCAGCAGAAGGACTGACGATTACAATGAGCAGTTCTTC. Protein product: CASRRTDDYNEQFF.

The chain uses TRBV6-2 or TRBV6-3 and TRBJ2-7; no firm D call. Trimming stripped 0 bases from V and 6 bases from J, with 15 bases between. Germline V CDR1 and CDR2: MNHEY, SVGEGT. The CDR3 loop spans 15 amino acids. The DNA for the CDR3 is TGTGCCAGCAGTTACTCGTTCTGGCTGCTCGCCGAGCAGTACTTC. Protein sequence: CASSYSFWLLAEQYF.

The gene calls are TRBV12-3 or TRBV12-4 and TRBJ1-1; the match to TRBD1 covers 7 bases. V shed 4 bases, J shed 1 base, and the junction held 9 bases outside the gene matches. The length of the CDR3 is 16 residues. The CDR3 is CASSYPDREENTEAFF. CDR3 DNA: TGTGCCAGCAGTTACCCAGACAGGGAGGAGAACACTGAAGCTTTCTTT.

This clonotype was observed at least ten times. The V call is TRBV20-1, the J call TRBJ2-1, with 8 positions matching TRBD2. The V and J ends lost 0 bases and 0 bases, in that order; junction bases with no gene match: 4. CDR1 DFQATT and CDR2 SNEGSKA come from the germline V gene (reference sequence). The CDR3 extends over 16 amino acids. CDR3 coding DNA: TGCAGTGCTAGAGACCAAAGCGGGAGCTCCTACAATGAGCAGTTCTTC. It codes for CSARDQSGSSYNEQFF.

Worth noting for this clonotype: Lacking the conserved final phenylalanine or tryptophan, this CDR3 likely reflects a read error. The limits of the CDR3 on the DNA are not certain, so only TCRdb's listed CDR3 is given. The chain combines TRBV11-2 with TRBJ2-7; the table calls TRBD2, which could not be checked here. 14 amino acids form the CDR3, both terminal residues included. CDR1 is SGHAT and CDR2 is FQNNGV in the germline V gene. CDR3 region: CASSSRRAPYEQYL.

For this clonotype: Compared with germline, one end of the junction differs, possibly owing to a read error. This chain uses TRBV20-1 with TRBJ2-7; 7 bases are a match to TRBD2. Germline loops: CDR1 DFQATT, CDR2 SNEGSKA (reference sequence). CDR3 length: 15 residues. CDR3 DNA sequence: TGCGGTGCTAGAGGGGCTAGCGGTCGCTCCTACGAGCAGTACTTC. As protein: CGARGASGRSYEQYF.

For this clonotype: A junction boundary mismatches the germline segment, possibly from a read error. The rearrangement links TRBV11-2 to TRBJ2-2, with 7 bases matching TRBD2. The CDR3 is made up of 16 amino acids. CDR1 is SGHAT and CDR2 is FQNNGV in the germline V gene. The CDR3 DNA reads TGTACCAGCAGCTTTTTAGCGGGTCTCCCCACCGAGGAGCTGTTTTTT. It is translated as CTSSFLAGLPTEELFF.

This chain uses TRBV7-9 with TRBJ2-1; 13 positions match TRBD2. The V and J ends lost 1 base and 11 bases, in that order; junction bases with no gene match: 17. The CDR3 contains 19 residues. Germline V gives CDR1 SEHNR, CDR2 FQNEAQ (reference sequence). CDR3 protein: CASSLGLAGGSLFRNKQFF. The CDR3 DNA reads TGTGCCAGCAGCTTAGGACTAGCGGGAGGCTCTTTGTTTCGGAATAAGCAGTTCTTC.

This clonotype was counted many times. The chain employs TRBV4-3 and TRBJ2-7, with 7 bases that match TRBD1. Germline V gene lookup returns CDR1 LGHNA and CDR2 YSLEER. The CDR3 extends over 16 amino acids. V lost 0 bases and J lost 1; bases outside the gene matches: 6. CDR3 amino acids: CASSQDSTGVSYEQYF. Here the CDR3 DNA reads TGCGCCAGCAGCCAAGATTCAACAGGGGTATCCTACGAGCAGTACTTC.